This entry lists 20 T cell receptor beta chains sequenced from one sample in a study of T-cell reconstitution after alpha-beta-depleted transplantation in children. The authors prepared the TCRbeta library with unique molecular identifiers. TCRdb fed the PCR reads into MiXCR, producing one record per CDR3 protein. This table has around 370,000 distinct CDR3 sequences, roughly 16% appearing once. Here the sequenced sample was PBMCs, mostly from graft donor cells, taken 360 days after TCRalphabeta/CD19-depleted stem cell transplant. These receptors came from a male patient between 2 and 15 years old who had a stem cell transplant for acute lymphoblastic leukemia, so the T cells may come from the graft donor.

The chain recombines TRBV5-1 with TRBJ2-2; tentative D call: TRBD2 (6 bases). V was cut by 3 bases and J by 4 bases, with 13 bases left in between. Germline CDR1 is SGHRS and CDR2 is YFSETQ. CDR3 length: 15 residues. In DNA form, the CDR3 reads TGCGCCAGCAGCTCGGGGGACTTACCCACCGGGGAGCTGTTTTTT. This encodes CASSSGDLPTGELFF.

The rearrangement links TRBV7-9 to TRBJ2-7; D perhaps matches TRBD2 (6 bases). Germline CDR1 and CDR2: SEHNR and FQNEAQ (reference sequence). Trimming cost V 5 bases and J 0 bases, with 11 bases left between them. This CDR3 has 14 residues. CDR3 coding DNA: TGTGCCAGCAGCCCCCGGGACTTCTCCTACGAGCAGTACTTC. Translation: CASSPRDFSYEQYF.

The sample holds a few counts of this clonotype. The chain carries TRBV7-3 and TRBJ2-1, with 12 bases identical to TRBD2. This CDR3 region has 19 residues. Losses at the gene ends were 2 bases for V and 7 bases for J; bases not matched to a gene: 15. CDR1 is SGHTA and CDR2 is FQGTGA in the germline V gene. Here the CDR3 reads CASSLVPTSGSFGWNEQFF. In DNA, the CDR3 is TGTGCCAGCAGCTTAGTTCCGACTAGCGGGAGCTTCGGTTGGAATGAGCAGTTCTTC.

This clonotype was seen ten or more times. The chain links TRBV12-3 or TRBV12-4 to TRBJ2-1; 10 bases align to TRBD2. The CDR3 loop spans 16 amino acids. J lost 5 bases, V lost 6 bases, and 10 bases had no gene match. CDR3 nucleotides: TGTGCCAGCAGCTCCCCTCTAGCGGGAGTTAACAATGAGCAGTTCTTC. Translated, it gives CASSSPLAGVNNEQFF.

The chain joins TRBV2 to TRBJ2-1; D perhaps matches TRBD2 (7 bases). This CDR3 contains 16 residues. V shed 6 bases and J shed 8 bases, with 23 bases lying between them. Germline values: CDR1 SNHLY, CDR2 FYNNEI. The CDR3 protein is CASSPGGLGGHDEQFF. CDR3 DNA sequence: TGTGCCAGCAGCCCGGGGGGACTCGGGGGACACGATGAGCAGTTCTTC.

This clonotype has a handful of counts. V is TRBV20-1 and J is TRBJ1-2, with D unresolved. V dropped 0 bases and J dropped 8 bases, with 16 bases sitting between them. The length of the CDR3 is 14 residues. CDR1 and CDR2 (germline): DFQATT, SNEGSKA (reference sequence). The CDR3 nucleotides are TGCAGTGCTAGAGATAATGCTTCCAAGACGGGCTACACCTTC. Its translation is CSARDNASKTGYTF.

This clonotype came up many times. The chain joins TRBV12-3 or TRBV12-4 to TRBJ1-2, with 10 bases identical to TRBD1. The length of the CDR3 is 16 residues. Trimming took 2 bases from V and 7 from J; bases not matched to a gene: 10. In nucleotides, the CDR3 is TGTGCCAGCAGTTTATTTTTGCGGGACAGGGGAACTGGCTACACCTTC. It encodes CASSLFLRDRGTGYTF.

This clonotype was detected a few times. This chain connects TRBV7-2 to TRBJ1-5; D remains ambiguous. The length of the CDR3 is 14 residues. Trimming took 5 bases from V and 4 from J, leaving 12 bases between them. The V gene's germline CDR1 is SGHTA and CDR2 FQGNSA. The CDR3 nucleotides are TGTGCCAGCAGCCCGAGTCTGGGGAATCAGCCCCAGCATTTT. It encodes CASSPSLGNQPQHF.

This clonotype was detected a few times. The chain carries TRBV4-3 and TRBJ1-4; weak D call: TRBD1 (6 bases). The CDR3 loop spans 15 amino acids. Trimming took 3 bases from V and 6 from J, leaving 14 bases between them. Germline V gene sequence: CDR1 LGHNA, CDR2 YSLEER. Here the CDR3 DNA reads TGCGCCAGCAGCCATTCCACCGGGACATATGAAAAACTGTTTTTT. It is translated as CASSHSTGTYEKLFF.

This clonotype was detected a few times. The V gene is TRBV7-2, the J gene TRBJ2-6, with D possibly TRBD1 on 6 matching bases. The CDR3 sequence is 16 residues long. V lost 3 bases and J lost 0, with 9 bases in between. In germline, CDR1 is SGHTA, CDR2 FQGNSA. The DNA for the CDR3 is TGTGCCAGCAGCTTTACAGGGATCTCTGGGGCCAACGTCCTGACTTTC. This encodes CASSFTGISGANVLTF. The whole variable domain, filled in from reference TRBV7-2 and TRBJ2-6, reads GAGVSQSPSNKVTEKGKDVELRCDPISGHTALYWYRQSLGQGLEFLIYFQGNSAPDKSGLPSDRFSAERTGGSVSTLTIQRTQQEDSAVYLCASSFTGISGANVLTFGAGSRLTVL.

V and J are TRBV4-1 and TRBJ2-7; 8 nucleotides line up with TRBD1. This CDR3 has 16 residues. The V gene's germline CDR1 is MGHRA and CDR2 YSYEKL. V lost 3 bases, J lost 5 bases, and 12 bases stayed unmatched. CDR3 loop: CASSQDGQGRGNEQYF. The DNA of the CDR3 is TGCGCCAGCAGCCAGGACGGACAGGGACGGGGGAACGAGCAGTACTTC.

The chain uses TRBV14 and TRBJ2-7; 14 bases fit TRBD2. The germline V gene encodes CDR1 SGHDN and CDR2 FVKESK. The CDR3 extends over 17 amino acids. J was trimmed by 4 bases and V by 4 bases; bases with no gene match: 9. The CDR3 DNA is TGTGCCAGCAGCCTAACCGGGACTAGCGGGAGTAAATACGAGCAGTACTTC. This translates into CASSLTGTSGSKYEQYF.

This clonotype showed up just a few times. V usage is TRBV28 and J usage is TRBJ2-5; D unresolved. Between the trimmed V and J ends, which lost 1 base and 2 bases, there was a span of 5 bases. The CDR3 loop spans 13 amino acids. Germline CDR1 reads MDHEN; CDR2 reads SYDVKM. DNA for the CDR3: TGTGCCAGCAGTTTATTAACGCAAGAGACCCAGTACTTC. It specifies CASSLLTQETQYF.

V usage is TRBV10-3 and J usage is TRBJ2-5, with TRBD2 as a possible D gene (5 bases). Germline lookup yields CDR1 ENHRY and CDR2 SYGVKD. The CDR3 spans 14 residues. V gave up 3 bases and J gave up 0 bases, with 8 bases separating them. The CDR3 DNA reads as TGTGCCATCAGTGATTACGGGAACCAAGAGACCCAGTACTTC. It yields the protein CAISDYGNQETQYF.

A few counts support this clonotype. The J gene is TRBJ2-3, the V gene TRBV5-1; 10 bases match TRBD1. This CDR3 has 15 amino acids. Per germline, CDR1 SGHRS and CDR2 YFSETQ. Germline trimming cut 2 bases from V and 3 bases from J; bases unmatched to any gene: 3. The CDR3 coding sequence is TGCGCCAGCAGCTTTGGACAGGGGGGGACAGATACGCAGTATTTT. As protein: CASSFGQGGTDTQYF.

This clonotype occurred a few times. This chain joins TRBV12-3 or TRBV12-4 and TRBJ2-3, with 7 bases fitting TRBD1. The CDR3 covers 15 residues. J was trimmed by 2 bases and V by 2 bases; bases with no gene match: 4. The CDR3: CASSLPGQSTDTQYF. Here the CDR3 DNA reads TGTGCCAGCAGTTTACCGGGACAGTCCACAGATACGCAGTATTTT.

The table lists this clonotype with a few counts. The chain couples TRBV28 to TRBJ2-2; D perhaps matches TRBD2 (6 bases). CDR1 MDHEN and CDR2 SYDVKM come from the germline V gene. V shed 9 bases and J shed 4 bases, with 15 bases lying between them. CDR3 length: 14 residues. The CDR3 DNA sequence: TGTGCCAGGCCTCATACGGGGGTCACCGGGGAGCTGTTTTTT. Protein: CARPHTGVTGELFF.

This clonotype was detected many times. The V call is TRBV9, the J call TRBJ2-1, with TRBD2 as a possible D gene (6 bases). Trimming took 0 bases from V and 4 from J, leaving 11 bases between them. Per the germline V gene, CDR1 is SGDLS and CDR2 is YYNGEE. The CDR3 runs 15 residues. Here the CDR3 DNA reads TGTGCCAGCAGCGTAGAGGGACTGGATTACAATGAGCAGTTCTTC. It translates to CASSVEGLDYNEQFF.

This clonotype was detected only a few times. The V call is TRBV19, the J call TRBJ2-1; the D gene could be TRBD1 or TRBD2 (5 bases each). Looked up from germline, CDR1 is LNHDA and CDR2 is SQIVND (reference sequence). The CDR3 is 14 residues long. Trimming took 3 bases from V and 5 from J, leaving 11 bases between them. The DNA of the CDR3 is TGTGCCAGTAGTATTGGGGGTATGGACAATGAGCAGTTCTTC. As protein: CASSIGGMDNEQFF.

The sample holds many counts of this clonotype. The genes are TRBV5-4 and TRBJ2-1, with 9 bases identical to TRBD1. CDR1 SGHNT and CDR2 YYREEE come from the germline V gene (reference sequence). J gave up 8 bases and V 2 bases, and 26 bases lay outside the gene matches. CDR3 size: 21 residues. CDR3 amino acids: CASSLRLMFRQKQGARDEQFF. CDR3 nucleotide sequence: TGTGCCAGCAGCTTACGTCTTATGTTTCGGCAAAAACAGGGGGCGAGGGATGAGCAGTTCTTC.